This T cell receptor (beta chain) came from a study of T cell changes during pregnancy in multiple sclerosis. There are 15 residues in the CDR3. CDR1 MNHEY and CDR2 SMNVEV come from the germline V gene (reference sequence). V trimming: 6 bases; J trimming: 7 bases; junction bases outside the gene matches: 5. Profiling relied on immunoSEQ multiplex PCR, and the TCRdb table lists in-frame clones only, not all of them. The table lists 60,000 to 70,000 clones, 75% to 95% of them singletons, with about 2.2% in the top ten. This clonotype was obtained from a female donor in good health, enrolled as a control in a pregnancy study. The starting material was peripheral blood, obtained in the third trimester of pregnancy. This chain connects TRBV27 to TRBJ2-1; 14 bases fit TRBD2. CDR3 amino acids: CASSSGTSGRNEQFF. The DNA of the CDR3 is TGTGCCAGCAGCTCCGGGACTAGCGGGAGAAATGAGCAGTTCTTC.